This is a list of T cell receptor beta chains from one sample in a study of shared clonotypes between healthy human individuals. Data came from immunoSEQ multiplex PCR; TCRdb stores just in-frame clones and leaves some out. Here the sample spans about 2 million clones, 85% to 95% being singletons. Material for sequencing was naive CD8+ T cells sorted from blood. The source is a young man in good health. The CDR3 runs from the conserved cysteine through the conserved F or W. Fields, in order: V gene, J gene, D gene, clone size, CDR3 DNA, CDR3 protein. D genes are given only for firm matches. Size tells how often a clone was seen (once, few, many) or the class of an expanded clone, and some rows leave it out.

V: TRBV7-9
J: TRBJ2-3
D: .
size: .
DNA: TGTGCCAGCAGCTTAATCGCGAGTAGCACAGATACGCAGTATTTT
CDR3: CASSLIASSTDTQYF

V: TRBV19
J: TRBJ1-4
D: .
size: .
DNA: TGTGCCATCTCTGGTTCAGGTAATGAAAAACTGTTTTTT
CDR3: CAISGSGNEKLFF

V: TRBV7-9
J: TRBJ1-1
D: .
size: .
DNA: TGTGCCAGCAGCTTAGATGGGCCGATCGGGAGCACTGAAGCTTTCTTT
CDR3: CASSLDGPIGSTEAFF

V: TRBV6-5
J: TRBJ2-1
D: .
size: .
DNA: TGTGCCAGCAGTTCCCGACCACAGGGCGATGAGCAGTTCTTC
CDR3: CASSSRPQGDEQFF

V: TRBV6-5
J: TRBJ1-2
D: .
size: .
DNA: TGTGCCAGCAGTTACTCGAGTAACAGGGCCAACTATGGCTACACCTTC
CDR3: CASSYSSNRANYGYTF

V: TRBV19
J: TRBJ2-7
D: TRBD2
size: .
DNA: TGTGCCAGTAGTGGGACTAGCGGGAGTTACGAGCAGTACTTC
CDR3: CASSGTSGSYEQYF

V: TRBV7-9
J: TRBJ2-1
D: TRBD1
size: .
DNA: TGTGCCAGCAGCTTGGGACAGGGGTTTGGGTATGAGCAGTTCTTC
CDR3: CASSLGQGFGYEQFF

V: TRBV30
J: TRBJ1-1
D: TRBD1
size: .
DNA: TGTGCCTGGAGTGAACAGGGGCTTACTGAAGCTTTCTTT
CDR3: CAWSEQGLTEAFF

V: TRBV10-3
J: TRBJ2-5
D: .
size: .
DNA: TGTGCCATCAGTGCGGGCAAGGGTGACCATCGGGAGACCCAGTACTTC
CDR3: CAISAGKGDHRETQYF

V: TRBV28
J: TRBJ2-7
D: .
size: .
DNA: TGTGCCAGCAGTTTAAAACAGGGTGGGGACGAGCAGTACTTC
CDR3: CASSLKQGGDEQYF

V: TRBV6-5
J: TRBJ2-7
D: TRBD1
size: .
DNA: TGTGCCAGCAGTTACACAGGGGACAGCTACGAGCAGTACTTC
CDR3: CASSYTGDSYEQYF

V: TRBV30
J: TRBJ1-1
D: .
size: .
DNA: TGTGCCTGTGGCAGGGCCCGCACTGAAGCTTTCTTT
CDR3: CACGRARTEAFF

V: TRBV6-5
J: TRBJ1-2
D: TRBD1
size: .
DNA: TGTGCCAGCAGTTACGGACAGGCCAGTGGCTACACCTTC
CDR3: CASSYGQASGYTF

V: TRBV7-2
J: TRBJ2-7
D: .
size: .
DNA: TGTGCCAGCAGCTTAGGCGAGTGGCTAGAAGTAGGCGAGCAGTACTTC
CDR3: CASSLGEWLEVGEQYF

V: TRBV4-1
J: TRBJ2-7
D: .
size: .
DNA: TGCGCCAGCAGCCCCCGGGACCTGGGGCAGGGCGAGCAGTACTTC
CDR3: CASSPRDLGQGEQYF

V: TRBV28
J: TRBJ2-7
D: TRBD1
size: .
DNA: TGTGCCAGCAGCCCTTCCTCGGTCGGGACAGAGATTTACGAGCAGTACTTC
CDR3: CASSPSSVGTEIYEQYF

V: TRBV7-9
J: TRBJ2-7
D: .
size: .
DNA: TGTGCCAGCAGCTTCACCGGGGCCAGCTACGAGCAGTACTTC
CDR3: CASSFTGASYEQYF

V: TRBV28
J: TRBJ2-1
D: TRBD2
size: .
DNA: TGTGCCAGCAGTCCTCGGACTAGCGGGGGGGCGCAGTTCTTC
CDR3: CASSPRTSGGAQFF

V: TRBV30
J: TRBJ2-1
D: .
size: .
DNA: TGTGCCTGGAGTCCAACGAATGAGCAGTTCTTC
CDR3: CAWSPTNEQFF

V: TRBV7-9
J: TRBJ2-7
D: TRBD1
size: .
DNA: TGTGCCAGCAGGACTGGGACAGGGGAGGCCGAGCAGTACTTC
CDR3: CASRTGTGEAEQYF

V: TRBV27
J: TRBJ2-1
D: .
size: .
DNA: TGTGCCACCTCCCCTGCGGCGAACTCCTACAATGAGCAGTTCTTC
CDR3: CATSPAANSYNEQFF

V: TRBV7-6
J: TRBJ2-7
D: .
size: .
DNA: TGTGCCAGCAGCTTAGACCAAACCTACGAGCAGTACTTC
CDR3: CASSLDQTYEQYF

V: TRBV2
J: TRBJ2-1
D: TRBD2
size: .
DNA: TGTGCCAGCAGTGGAGTAGCGGGAGCGCCTTACAATGAGCAGTTCTTC
CDR3: CASSGVAGAPYNEQFF

V: TRBV11-2
J: TRBJ2-3
D: .
size: .
DNA: TGTGCCAGCAGCTTAGGCTCGGGCCCAGATACGCAGTATTTT
CDR3: CASSLGSGPDTQYF

V: TRBV5-1
J: TRBJ2-5
D: TRBD2
size: once
DNA: TGCGCCAGCAGCTTAGGACTAGCGGGACAAGAGACCCAGTACTTC
CDR3: CASSLGLAGQETQYF

V: TRBV5-4
J: TRBJ1-4
D: TRBD1
size: .
DNA: TGTGCCAGCAGCTTGGACAGGGGGAACGAAAAACTGTTTTTT
CDR3: CASSLDRGNEKLFF

V: TRBV7-9
J: TRBJ1-4
D: .
size: .
DNA: TGTGCCAGCAGCCCTCATGATGGAGGTGATGAAAAACTGTTTTTT
CDR3: CASSPHDGGDEKLFF

V: TRBV7-2
J: TRBJ2-7
D: TRBD1
size: .
DNA: TGTGCCAGCAGGGGACAGGGCACCTACGAGCAGTACTTC
CDR3: CASRGQGTYEQYF

V: TRBV9
J: TRBJ1-5
D: .
size: .
DNA: TGTGCCAGCAGCCCCACCGGTGTCGTCAATCAGCCCCAGCATTTT
CDR3: CASSPTGVVNQPQHF

V: TRBV13
J: TRBJ2-3
D: TRBD2
size: .
DNA: TGTGCCAGCAGCTTAGGCCTAAGACTAGCGGGAGGAGATGGTACGCAGTATTTT
CDR3: CASSLGLRLAGGDGTQYF

V: TRBV11-2
J: TRBJ2-7
D: .
size: .
DNA: TGTGCCAGCAGCTTAGGGGGGTTATCGTCCGAGCAGTACTTC
CDR3: CASSLGGLSSEQYF

V: TRBV5-4
J: TRBJ1-3
D: .
size: .
DNA: TGTGCCAGCAGCTTGGGGGGCGACGCTAGCTCTGGAAACACCATATATTTT
CDR3: CASSLGGDASSGNTIYF

V: TRBV7-6
J: TRBJ2-1
D: .
size: .
DNA: TGTGCCAGCAGCTTAGCGCAGGGCTCCTACAATGAGCAGTTCTTC
CDR3: CASSLAQGSYNEQFF

V: TRBV14
J: TRBJ2-1
D: .
size: .
DNA: TGTGCCAGCAGCCAATCTCAGGGAGTACCCTACAATGAGCAGTTCTTC
CDR3: CASSQSQGVPYNEQFF

V: TRBV7-9
J: TRBJ2-3
D: .
size: .
DNA: TGTGCCAGCAGCCCCTTGGACTTTTCCACAGATACGCAGTATTTT
CDR3: CASSPLDFSTDTQYF

V: TRBV5-4
J: TRBJ1-1
D: .
size: .
DNA: TGTGCCAGCAGCTTGGACCTGGGGACAGAAGCTTTCTTT
CDR3: CASSLDLGTEAFF

V: TRBV11-2
J: TRBJ2-7
D: .
size: .
DNA: TGTGCCAGCAGCTTAGATGTTACAGGCTACGAGCAGTACTTC
CDR3: CASSLDVTGYEQYF

V: TRBV2
J: TRBJ1-6
D: .
size: .
DNA: TGTGCCAGCAGTGGAGAGGCCTTCTATAATTCACCCCTCCACTTT
CDR3: CASSGEAFYNSPLHF

V: TRBV9
J: TRBJ1-1
D: TRBD1
size: once
DNA: TGTGCCAGCAGCGTAAATCCCCTCTCCGACAGGGCGGCGAACACTGAAGCTTTCTTT
CDR3: CASSVNPLSDRAANTEAFF

V: TRBV4-1
J: TRBJ2-7
D: .
size: .
DNA: TGCGCCAGCAGCCAGGCGGCCTCCTACGAGCAGTACTTC
CDR3: CASSQAASYEQYF

V: TRBV27
J: TRBJ2-1
D: .
size: .
DNA: TGTGCCAGCAGTTCTCGAGGGGGAGTTCTAAATGAGCAGTTCTTC
CDR3: CASSSRGGVLNEQFF

V: TRBV11-1
J: TRBJ2-7
D: .
size: .
DNA: TGTGCCAGCAGCGCCTTCGCCCAGCGTCTCCCCTACGAGCAGTACTTC
CDR3: CASSAFAQRLPYEQYF

V: TRBV5-8
J: TRBJ2-1
D: .
size: .
DNA: TGTGCCAGCGGATTTTTGAATGAGCAGTTCTTC
CDR3: CASGFLNEQFF

V: TRBV13
J: TRBJ1-2
D: .
size: .
DNA: TGTGCCAGCAGCTTAGCAGGGGACGGCTACACCTTC
CDR3: CASSLAGDGYTF

V: TRBV30
J: TRBJ2-7
D: TRBD1
size: .
DNA: TGTGCCTGGAAGGACAGGGGAGGCATTAACGAGCAGTACTTC
CDR3: CAWKDRGGINEQYF

V: TRBV13
J: TRBJ2-7
D: TRBD1
size: .
DNA: TGTGCCAGCAGTGTCGAGGGACAGGGGATGTACGAGCAGTACTTC
CDR3: CASSVEGQGMYEQYF

V: TRBV7-9
J: TRBJ1-1
D: TRBD1
size: .
DNA: TGTGCCAGCAGCGAGGGACAGGGGGCGAGGAACACTGAAGCTTTCTTT
CDR3: CASSEGQGARNTEAFF

V: TRBV5-6
J: TRBJ2-7
D: .
size: .
DNA: TGTGCCAGCAGCTTGGCCACAGGAACCCTCCGCTACGAGCAGTACTTC
CDR3: CASSLATGTLRYEQYF

V: TRBV28
J: TRBJ1-6
D: TRBD1
size: .
DNA: TGTGCCAGCAGTTTGACAGGGGCGGGCTCCTATAATTCACCCCTCCACTTT
CDR3: CASSLTGAGSYNSPLHF

V: TRBV7-7
J: TRBJ2-1
D: TRBD1
size: .
DNA: TGTGCTAGCAGCTTAGGGCAGGGGGCCGATGAGCAGTTCTTC
CDR3: CASSLGQGADEQFF

V: TRBV13
J: TRBJ1-4
D: .
size: .
DNA: TGTGCCAGCAGCTTATCGGGACGGTCTAATGAAAAACTGTTTTTT
CDR3: CASSLSGRSNEKLFF

V: TRBV2
J: TRBJ2-7
D: .
size: .
DNA: TGTGCCAGCAGGGACAGCTACGAGCAGTACTTC
CDR3: CASRDSYEQYF

V: TRBV6-6
J: TRBJ2-7
D: .
size: .
DNA: TGTGCCAGCAGTTACTCGAAAATGACTAGTTCCTACGAGCAGTACTTC
CDR3: CASSYSKMTSSYEQYF

V: TRBV19
J: TRBJ1-1
D: .
size: .
DNA: TGTGCCAGTAGCCCCTTCTCCGACACTGAAGCTTTCTTT
CDR3: CASSPFSDTEAFF

V: TRBV7-9
J: TRBJ2-7
D: .
size: .
DNA: TGTGCCAGCAGCTTAGGTCCCGGCGGCTACGAGCAGTACTTC
CDR3: CASSLGPGGYEQYF

V: TRBV4-1
J: TRBJ2-6
D: .
size: .
DNA: TGCGCCAGCAGCCAAGCAGGGTCTGGGGCCAACGTCCTGACTTTC
CDR3: CASSQAGSGANVLTF

V: TRBV27
J: TRBJ2-1
D: TRBD2
size: .
DNA: TGTGCCAGCTCCGTAGCGGGAGGGCGCGAGCAGTTCTTC
CDR3: CASSVAGGREQFF

V: TRBV4-1
J: TRBJ2-1
D: .
size: .
DNA: TGCGCCAGCAGCCAAGTTAGTATCAATGAGCAGTTCTTC
CDR3: CASSQVSINEQFF

V: TRBV23-1
J: TRBJ2-6
D: .
size: .
DNA: TGCGCCAGCAGTGAGATAAATACGCAACAAAGTCGGGCCAACGTCCTGACTTTC
CDR3: CASSEINTQQSRANVLTF